These T cell receptor beta chains were read from a single sample in a study of PD-L1 blockade in urothelial cancer. Sequencing was performed with immunoSEQ multiplex PCR; in TCRdb, only in-frame clones are kept and a portion is missing. The sample contains tens of thousands of clones, more than 85% of which appear only once. The specimen was PBMCs, collected around atezolizumab (anti-PD-L1) treatment. Receptors were obtained from a woman aged 60-75 years with urothelial cancer. The CDR3 runs from the conserved cysteine through the conserved F or W. The D gene is left open where the match is weak. Where a row states a size, it is once, few, many or the class of an expanded clone; other rows omit it.

J	D	V	size	DNA	CDR3
TRBJ2-4	-	TRBV28	once	TGTGCCAGCAGTTACCGGGGATGGCAAAACATTCAGTACTTC	CASSYRGWQNIQYF
TRBJ2-7	-	TRBV21-1	-	TGTGCCAGGAGGCGTGACGAGCAGTACTTC	CARRRDEQYF
TRBJ1-2	TRBD1	TRBV18	-	TGTGCCAGCTCACCATTAGCAGGGGGTAACTATGGCTACACCTTC	CASSPLAGGNYGYTF
TRBJ1-6	TRBD1	TRBV6-5	-	TGTGCCAGCAGGCGCGGGACAGGGGGTAATTCACCCCTCCACTTT	CASRRGTGGNSPLHF
TRBJ2-2	TRBD1	TRBV5-1	-	TGCGCCAGCAGCCCCGGGACAGGGCACACCGGGGAGCTGTTTTTT	CASSPGTGHTGELFF
TRBJ2-3	TRBD2	TRBV18	-	TGTGCCAGCTCACCCACCCTTTTACTAGCGGACACAGATACGCAGTATTTT	CASSPTLLLADTDTQYF
TRBJ2-2	-	TRBV19	-	TGTGCCAGTAGTATAAGGAGTCAAAGCGGCACCGGGGAGCTGTTTTTT	CASSIRSQSGTGELFF
TRBJ2-7	TRBD2	TRBV13	-	TGTGCCAGCAGCTTGGGGGCTAGCGGGAGTAGCGGCGAGCAGTACTTC	CASSLGASGSSGEQYF
TRBJ2-2	TRBD1	TRBV9	-	TGTGCCAGCAGCGCCGGGACAGGGGGCATTAGGGCCGGGGAGCTGTTTTTT	CASSAGTGGIRAGELFF
TRBJ1-1	-	TRBV18	-	TGTGCCAGCTCAGCAGGGAACACTGAAGCTTTCTTT	CASSAGNTEAFF
TRBJ2-5	-	TRBV5-6	-	TGTGCCAGCAGCTTGCAGGGGACCCAGTACTTC	CASSLQGTQYF
TRBJ2-1	TRBD2	TRBV11-1	-	TGTGCCAGCACCGAGAACCGGGAGGTATACAATGAGCAGTTCTTC	CASTENREVYNEQFF
TRBJ2-7	TRBD2	TRBV19	-	TGTGCCAGTAGTAGTCTAGCGGGAGTCGACGAGCAGTACTTC	CASSSLAGVDEQYF
TRBJ2-5	-	TRBV19	-	TGTGCCAGTAGGGCCGGGGGTAAGGGAGAGACCCAGTACTTC	CASRAGGKGETQYF
TRBJ2-7	-	TRBV30	-	TGTGCCTTCCTTCAGGATTACGAGCAGTACTTC	CAFLQDYEQYF
TRBJ1-1	-	TRBV28	-	TGTGCCAGCAGTTTAGTCACAGGAGAAGCTTTCTTT	CASSLVTGEAFF
TRBJ1-5	-	TRBV2	-	TGTGCCAGCAGTGAAGGGGGCCACCCGCCCCAGCATTTT	CASSEGGHPPQHF
TRBJ1-5	-	TRBV28	-	TGTGCCAGCTCGGGCAATCAGCCCCAGCATTTT	CASSGNQPQHF
TRBJ2-3	-	TRBV30	-	TGTGCCTGGAGTGGCTTGCGGGCCACAGATACGCAGTATTTT	CAWSGLRATDTQYF
TRBJ2-5	TRBD2	TRBV7-4	-	TGTGCCAGACCGCGGACTAGCGGGTCTCAAGAGACCCAGTACTTC	CARPRTSGSQETQYF
TRBJ1-2	-	TRBV14	-	TGTGCCAGCAGCCAAGTACCTTCCAGGGCTGATTTCTATGGCTACACCTTC	CASSQVPSRADFYGYTF
TRBJ1-1	TRBD1	TRBV29-1	-	TGCAGCGTTAACCGGGACAGGGGTGCGGCTGAAGCTTTCTTT	CSVNRDRGAAEAFF
TRBJ1-1	-	TRBV9	-	TGTGCCAGCAGCGTAGGCGGGAAAACTGAAGCTTTCTTT	CASSVGGKTEAFF
TRBJ2-1	TRBD1	TRBV19	-	TGTGCCAGTAGTATTGGGACAGGGGGCGAAGAGCAGTTCTTC	CASSIGTGGEEQFF
TRBJ1-2	TRBD1	TRBV4-3	-	TGCGCCAGCAGCCAAGATCTGGGACAGGGGTCGTATGGCTACACCTTC	CASSQDLGQGSYGYTF
TRBJ2-5	-	TRBV6-6	-	TGTGCCAGCAGTAACCTAGGAGAGACCCAGTACTTC	CASSNLGETQYF
TRBJ2-1	TRBD1	TRBV18	-	TGTGCCAGCTCACCATTACAGGGGGCGCGCGACAATGAGCAGTTCTTC	CASSPLQGARDNEQFF
TRBJ2-2	-	TRBV11-3	-	TGTGCCAGCAGCTTAGAAGAAGCGAGGGGGGGATGGACCGGGGAGCTGTTTTTT	CASSLEEARGGWTGELFF